The rows below give T cell receptor beta chains drawn from one sample of a study of blood T cells in healthy people across ages. TCRdb reprocessed the 5' RACE reads with MiXCR, giving one entry per CDR3 protein. The sample has around 1.5 million distinct CDR3 sequences, roughly 60% seen once. Sequencing was performed on blood. Receptors were obtained from a man aged 18 to 30 in good health. Both conserved end residues are part of each CDR3. The D gene is left open where the match is weak. The size field is filled for only some rows; it gives once, few, many or a size class.

>TRBV4-2|TRBJ2-2|TRBD2|once
CASSHELAGYTGELFF
TGTGCCAGCAGCCACGAACTAGCGGGCTACACCGGGGAGCTGTTTTTT
>TRBV10-3|TRBJ2-7|-|-
CATRTDLSSYEQYF
TGTGCCACCAGGACAGACCTAAGCTCCTACGAGCAGTACTTC
>TRBV29-1|TRBJ2-7|-|-
CSVGVGPYEQYF
TGCAGCGTTGGGGTGGGCCCCTACGAGCAGTACTTC
>TRBV10-3|TRBJ2-7|-|-
CAISEYTVLGYEQYF
TGTGCCATCAGTGAGTATACAGTGCTCGGGTACGAGCAGTACTTC
>TRBV4-3|TRBJ2-6|-|-
CASSQELHSGANVLTF
TGCGCCAGCAGCCAAGAACTGCACTCTGGGGCCAACGTCCTGACTTTC
>TRBV7-9|TRBJ2-1|TRBD2|-
CASSYTPSGPLDEQFF
TGTGCCAGCAGCTACACTCCTAGCGGCCCTTTGGATGAGCAGTTCTTC
>TRBV9|TRBJ2-5|-|-
CASSVVAGAETQYF
TGTGCCAGCAGCGTAGTGGCAGGGGCGGAGACCCAGTACTTC
>TRBV4-1|TRBJ2-1|TRBD1|-
CASSQEPARTGEQFF
TGCGCCAGCAGCCAAGAACCAGCGCGGACAGGTGAGCAGTTCTTC
>TRBV28|TRBJ1-2|TRBD1|-
CASLPGQENYGYTF
TGTGCCAGTCTACCGGGACAGGAGAACTATGGCTACACCTTC
>TRBV24-1|TRBJ1-5|TRBD1|-
CATSDRDSVYQPQHF
TGTGCCACCAGTGATAGGGACAGTGTTTATCAGCCCCAGCATTTT
>TRBV5-1|TRBJ2-1|-|-
CASNSVQGADEQFF
TGCGCCAGCAATTCTGTGCAGGGCGCGGATGAGCAGTTCTTC
>TRBV5-1|TRBJ2-1|-|few
CASRPINNEQFF
TGCGCCAGCCGACCCATCAATAATGAGCAGTTCTTC
>TRBV20-1|TRBJ1-2|-|-
CSARSAGTPGGYTF
TGCAGTGCTAGAAGCGCCGGGACTCCAGGGGGCTACACCTTC
>TRBV18|TRBJ2-1|TRBD1|-
CASSPRDRLNEQFF
TGTGCCAGCTCACCTAGGGACAGGCTCAATGAGCAGTTCTTC
>TRBV30|TRBJ2-7|TRBD1|-
CAWSVRDRLYEQYF
TGTGCCTGGAGTGTTCGGGACAGACTATACGAGCAGTACTTC
>TRBV20-1|TRBJ2-5|-|-
CSARGGTVIQETQYF
TGCAGTGCTAGAGGCGGGACAGTTATCCAAGAGACCCAGTACTTC
>TRBV24-1|TRBJ1-2|-|-
CATSDEEFYGYTF
TGTGCCACCAGTGATGAGGAGTTCTATGGCTACACCTTC
>TRBV18|TRBJ2-2|-|-
CASSPRGSAGTGELFF
TGTGCCAGCTCACCCCGGGGGAGCGCGGGCACCGGGGAGCTGTTTTTT
>TRBV28|TRBJ2-7|TRBD1|-
CASSSRLGQGLSYEQYF
TGTGCCAGCAGTTCACGACTCGGACAGGGCCTCTCCTACGAGCAGTACTTC
>TRBV4-3|TRBJ2-7|-|few
CASSQGGHNPPHEQYF
TGCGCCAGCAGCCAAGGGGGTCACAACCCTCCTCACGAGCAGTACTTC
>TRBV29-1|TRBJ2-7|-|-
CSVVDSLSPSYEQYF
TGTAGCGTCGTGGACAGCCTCTCCCCATCCTACGAGCAGTACTTC
>TRBV28|TRBJ2-3|TRBD2|few
CASSPSIAGVTDTQYF
TGTGCCAGCAGTCCCTCCATAGCGGGAGTGACAGATACGCAGTATTTT
>TRBV28|TRBJ2-7|-|-
CASSLSSREQYF
TGTGCCAGCAGTTTAAGCTCGAGGGAGCAGTACTTC
>TRBV29-1|TRBJ2-3|TRBD2|-
CSVDTGGGADTQYF
TGCAGCGTTGATACGGGCGGGGGGGCAGATACGCAGTATTTT
>TRBV6-1|TRBJ2-1|-|-
CASSSDSERLSYNEQFF
TGTGCCAGCAGCTCGGACTCAGAAAGGTTATCCTACAATGAGCAGTTCTTC
>TRBV10-3|TRBJ2-5|-|-
CAISERVNQETQYF
TGTGCCATCAGTGAAAGGGTGAACCAAGAGACCCAGTACTTC
>TRBV6-5|TRBJ2-7|-|few
CASSYGQGYSYEQYF
TGTGCCAGCAGTTACGGGCAGGGGTACTCCTACGAGCAGTACTTC
>TRBV19|TRBJ1-6|-|once
CASSIGSAAGPNHF
TGTGCCAGTAGTATAGGATCGGCGGCAGGTCCTAACCACTTT
>TRBV6-5|TRBJ2-7|-|-
CASSITTHYEQYF
TGTGCCAGCAGCATTACCACCCATTACGAGCAGTACTTC
>TRBV27|TRBJ2-2|TRBD2|-
CASVSGTSGKGELFF
TGTGCCAGCGTCTCCGGGACTAGCGGTAAAGGGGAGCTGTTTTTT
>TRBV28|TRBJ2-1|TRBD2|-
CASSFNGWGRPGLAYNEQFF
TGTGCCAGCAGTTTTAATGGGTGGGGCAGGCCGGGACTAGCATACAATGAGCAGTTCTTC
>TRBV6-7|TRBJ1-1|TRBD1|-
CASSRRDRVSLEAFF
TGTGCCAGCAGCCGCCGGGACAGGGTCTCTTTGGAAGCTTTCTTT
>TRBV29-1|TRBJ2-5|-|-
CSVIHSRRVNEQYF
TGCAGCGTGATACATTCTCGTCGGGTTAATGAGCAGTACTTC
>TRBV2|TRBJ2-3|TRBD2|-
CASSQTSGRVDTQYF
TGTGCCAGCAGTCAGACTAGCGGGAGAGTCGATACGCAGTATTTT
>TRBV9|TRBJ2-2|TRBD2|few
CASSSRLAGNTGELFF
TGTGCCAGCAGCTCACGACTAGCGGGGAACACCGGGGAGCTGTTTTTT
>TRBV6-1|TRBJ2-7|-|-
CASSIRDPYEQYF
TGTGCCAGCAGTATTCGGGACCCCTACGAGCAGTACTTC
>TRBV27|TRBJ2-7|-|-
CASSLNGLGSYEQYF
TGTGCCAGCAGTTTAAATGGTTTGGGGTCCTACGAGCAGTACTTC
>TRBV27|TRBJ2-7|TRBD2|-
CASSPGLAGLIRDEQYF
TGTGCCAGCAGCCCGGGACTAGCGGGACTCATAAGGGACGAGCAGTACTTC
>TRBV7-9|TRBJ2-7|TRBD2|-
CASRSLAGGPDEQYF
TGTGCCAGCAGATCACTAGCGGGAGGGCCGGACGAGCAGTACTTC
>TRBV29-1|TRBJ2-5|TRBD2|-
CSAQPGGETQYF
TGCAGCGCCCAGCCGGGGGGAGAGACCCAGTACTTC
>TRBV5-1|TRBJ2-5|TRBD1|few
CASIDRAGETQYF
TGCGCCAGTATTGACAGGGCCGGGGAGACCCAGTACTTC
>TRBV6-1|TRBJ2-1|-|-
CASSELILSTSNEQFF
TGTGCCAGCAGTGAATTGATTTTGAGTACGTCCAATGAGCAGTTCTTC
>TRBV15|TRBJ2-7|-|-
CATSSRRVSYEQYF
TGTGCCACCAGCAGTCGTAGGGTCTCCTACGAGCAGTACTTC
>TRBV15|TRBJ2-1|-|-
CATSRVTLDEQFF
TGTGCCACCAGCAGAGTGACTCTGGATGAGCAGTTCTTC
>TRBV20-1|TRBJ1-5|-|-
CSATLPAGRQPQHF
TGCAGTGCTACCCTCCCGGCGGGGCGGCAGCCCCAGCATTTT
>TRBV20-1|TRBJ2-7|TRBD1|-
CSARHGRTGVGEQYF
TGCAGTGCTAGACATGGCAGGACAGGGGTGGGTGAGCAGTACTTC
>TRBV4-1|TRBJ2-1|-|-
CASSLGANQGRGETQFF
TGCGCCAGCAGCCTCGGGGCCAATCAGGGGAGGGGAGAGACCCAGTTCTTC
>TRBV7-9|TRBJ1-1|-|-
CASSLVPGETEAFF
TGTGCCAGCAGCTTAGTGCCAGGGGAGACTGAAGCTTTCTTT
>TRBV6-4|TRBJ2-2|-|-
CASSDSSEGGFTGELFF
TGTGCCAGCAGTGACTCGTCGGAGGGGGGGTTCACCGGGGAGCTGTTTTTT
>TRBV28|TRBJ2-1|-|-
CASTDNRDDEFF
TGTGCCAGCACCGATAACCGGGACGACGAGTTCTTC
>TRBV5-1|TRBJ2-7|TRBD1|-
CASSLDLGKQGGSYNEQYF
TGCGCCAGCAGCTTGGATTTGGGAAAACAGGGGGGCTCCTACAATGAGCAGTACTTC
>TRBV6-5|TRBJ1-2|-|-
CASSYRGAQENYGYTF
TGTGCCAGCAGTTACCGGGGGGCGCAGGAGAACTATGGCTACACCTTC
>TRBV10-3|TRBJ2-7|-|few
CAVTKLGAPYEQYF
TGTGCCGTAACAAAATTGGGGGCCCCCTACGAGCAGTACTTC